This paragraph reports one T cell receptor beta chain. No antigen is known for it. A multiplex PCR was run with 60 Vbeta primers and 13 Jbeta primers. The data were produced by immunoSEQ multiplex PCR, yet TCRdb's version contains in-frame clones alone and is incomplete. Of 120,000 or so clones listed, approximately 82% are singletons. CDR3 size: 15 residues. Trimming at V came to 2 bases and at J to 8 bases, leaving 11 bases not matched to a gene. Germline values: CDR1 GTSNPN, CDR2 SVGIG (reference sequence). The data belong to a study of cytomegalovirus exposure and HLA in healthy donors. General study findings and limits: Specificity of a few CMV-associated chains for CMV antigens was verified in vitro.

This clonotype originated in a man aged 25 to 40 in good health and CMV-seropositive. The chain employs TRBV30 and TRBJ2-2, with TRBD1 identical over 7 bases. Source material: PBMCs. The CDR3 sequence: CAWSPIGQEKGELFF. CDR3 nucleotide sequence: TGTGCCTGGAGTCCCATAGGACAGGAGAAGGGGGAGCTGTTTTTT.